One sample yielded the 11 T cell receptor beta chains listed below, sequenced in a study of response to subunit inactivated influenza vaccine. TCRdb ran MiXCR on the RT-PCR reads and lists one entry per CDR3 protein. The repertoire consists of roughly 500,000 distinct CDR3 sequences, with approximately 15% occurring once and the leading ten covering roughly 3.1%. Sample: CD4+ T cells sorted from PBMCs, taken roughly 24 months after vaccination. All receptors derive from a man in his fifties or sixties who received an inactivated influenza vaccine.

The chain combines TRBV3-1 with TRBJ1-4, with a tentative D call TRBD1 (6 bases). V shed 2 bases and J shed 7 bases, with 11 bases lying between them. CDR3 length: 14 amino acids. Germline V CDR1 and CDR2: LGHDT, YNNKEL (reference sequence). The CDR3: CASSQQGLSEKLFF. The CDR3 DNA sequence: TGTGCCAGCAGCCAACAGGGGCTAAGTGAAAAACTGTTTTTT.

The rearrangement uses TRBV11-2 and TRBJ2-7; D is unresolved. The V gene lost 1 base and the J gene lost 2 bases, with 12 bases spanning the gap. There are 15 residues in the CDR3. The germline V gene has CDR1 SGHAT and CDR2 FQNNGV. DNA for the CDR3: TGTGCCAGCAGCTTAGCGGTCGGGCTGACCTACGAGCAGTACTTC. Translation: CASSLAVGLTYEQYF.

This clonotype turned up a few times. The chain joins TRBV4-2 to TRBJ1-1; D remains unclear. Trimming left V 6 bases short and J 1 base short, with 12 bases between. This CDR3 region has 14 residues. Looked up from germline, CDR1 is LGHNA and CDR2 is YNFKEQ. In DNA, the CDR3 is TGTGCCAGCAGTTTACCCAGACAGAACACTGAAGCTTTCTTT. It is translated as CASSLPRQNTEAFF.

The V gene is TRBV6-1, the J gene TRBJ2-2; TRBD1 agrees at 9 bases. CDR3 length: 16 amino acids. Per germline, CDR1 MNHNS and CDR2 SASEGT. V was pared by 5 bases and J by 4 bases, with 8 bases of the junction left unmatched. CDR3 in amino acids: CASSRSGQGVTGELFF. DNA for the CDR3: TGTGCCAGCAGTCGATCGGGACAGGGCGTCACCGGGGAGCTGTTTTTT.

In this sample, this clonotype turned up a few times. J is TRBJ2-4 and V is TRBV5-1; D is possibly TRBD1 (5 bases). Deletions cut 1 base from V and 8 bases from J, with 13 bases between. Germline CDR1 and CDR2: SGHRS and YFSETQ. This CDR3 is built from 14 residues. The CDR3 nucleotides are TGCGCCAGCAGCTTGAGCAGGGCCTTGGACATTCAGTACTTC. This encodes CASSLSRALDIQYF.

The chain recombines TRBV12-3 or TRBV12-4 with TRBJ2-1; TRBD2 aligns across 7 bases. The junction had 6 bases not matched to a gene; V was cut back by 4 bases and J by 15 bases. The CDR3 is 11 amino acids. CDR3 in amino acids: CASSSGLMPFF. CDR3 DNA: TGTGCCAGCAGTTCGGGACTAATGCCGTTCTTC.

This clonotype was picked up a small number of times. The CDR3 DNA is TGTGCCAGCAGCGTCCGACTAGCGGAGTACAATGAGCAGTTCTTC. Translation: CASSVRLAEYNEQFF. The chain couples TRBV9 to TRBJ2-1, with 9 bases aligning to TRBD2. Germline trimming cut 2 bases from V and 4 bases from J; bases unmatched to any gene: 4. The CDR3 has 15 residues. Germline CDR1 SGDLS, CDR2 YYNGEE. The whole variable domain, remainder taken from reference TRBV9 and TRBJ2-1, is DSGVTQTPKHLITATGQRVTLRCSPRSGDLSVYWYQQSLDQGLQFLIQYYNGEERAKGNILERFSAQQFPDLHSELNLSSLELGDSALYFCASSVRLAEYNEQFFGPGTRLTVL.

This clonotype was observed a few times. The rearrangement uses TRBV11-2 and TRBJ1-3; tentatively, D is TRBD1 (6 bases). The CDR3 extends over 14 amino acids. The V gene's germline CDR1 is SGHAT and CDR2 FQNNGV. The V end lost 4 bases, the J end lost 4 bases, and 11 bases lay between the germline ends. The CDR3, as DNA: TGTGCCAGCAGCTCCTCCGGACAGGGAAACACCATATATTTT. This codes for CASSSSGQGNTIYF.

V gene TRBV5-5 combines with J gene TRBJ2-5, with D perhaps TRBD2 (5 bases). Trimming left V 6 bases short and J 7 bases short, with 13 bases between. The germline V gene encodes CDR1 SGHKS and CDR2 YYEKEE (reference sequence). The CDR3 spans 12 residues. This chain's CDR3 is CASTTTSGTQYF. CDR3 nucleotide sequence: TGTGCCAGCACGACTACCTCAGGGACCCAGTACTTC. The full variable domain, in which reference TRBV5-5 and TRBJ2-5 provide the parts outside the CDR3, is DAGVTQSPTHLIKTRGQQVTLRCSPISGHKSVSWYQQVLGQGPQFIFQYYEKEERGRGNFPDRFSARQFPNYSSELNVNALLLGDSALYLCASTTTSGTQYFGPGTRLLVL.

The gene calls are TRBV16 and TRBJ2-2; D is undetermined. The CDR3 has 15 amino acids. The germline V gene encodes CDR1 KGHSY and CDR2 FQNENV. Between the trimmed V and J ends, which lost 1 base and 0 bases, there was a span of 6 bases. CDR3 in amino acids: CASSQYGANTGELFF. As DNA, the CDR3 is TGTGCCAGCAGCCAATATGGGGCGAACACCGGGGAGCTGTTTTTT.

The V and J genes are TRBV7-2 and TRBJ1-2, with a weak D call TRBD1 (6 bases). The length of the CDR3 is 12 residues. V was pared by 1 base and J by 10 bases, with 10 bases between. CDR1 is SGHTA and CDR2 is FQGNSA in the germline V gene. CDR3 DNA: TGTGCCAGCAGCTTAGTCGGGGGCCCCTACACCTTC. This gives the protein CASSLVGGPYTF.